This T cell receptor beta chain appears in the sequencing data of a study of blood T cells in healthy people across ages. This clonotype was observed at least ten times. Its antigen is not identified. V dropped 1 base and J dropped 3 bases, with 10 bases sitting between them. CDR1 is SEHNR and CDR2 is FQNEAQ in the germline V gene (reference sequence). The CDR3 loop spans 14 amino acids. The use of a sample-barcoded 5' primer and a J-beta primer mix characterized a second PCR of roughly 6 to 11 cycles. TCRdb re-derived calls from the 5' RACE reads in MiXCR, one entry per CDR3 protein. The sample holds about 930,000 distinct CDR3 sequences, 29% seen once. Regarding the study as a whole: It was the long-lived donors that had more naive CD4+ cells and higher diversity than aged donors.

The same sample was also used in a study of T cells of mothers and their children.

The chain has TRBV7-9 and TRBJ2-7; D might be TRBD1 (5 bases). The sample comprised blood. This receptor was identified in a woman aged 40 to 49 in good health. The CDR3 region is CASSLGVRVYEQYF. CDR3 sequence (DNA): TGTGCCAGCAGCTTAGGAGTCAGGGTCTACGAGCAGTACTTC.